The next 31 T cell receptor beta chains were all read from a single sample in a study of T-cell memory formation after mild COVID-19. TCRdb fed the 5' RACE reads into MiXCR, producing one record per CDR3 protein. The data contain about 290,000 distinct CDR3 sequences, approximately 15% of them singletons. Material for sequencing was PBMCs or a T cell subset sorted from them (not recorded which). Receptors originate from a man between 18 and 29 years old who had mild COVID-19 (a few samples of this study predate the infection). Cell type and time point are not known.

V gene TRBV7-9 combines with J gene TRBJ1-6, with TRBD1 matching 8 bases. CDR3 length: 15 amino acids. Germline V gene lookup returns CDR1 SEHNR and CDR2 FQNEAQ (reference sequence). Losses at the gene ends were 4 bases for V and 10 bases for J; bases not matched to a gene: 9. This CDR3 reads CASSSRTGRGSPLHF. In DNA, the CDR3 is TGTGCCAGCAGCTCTCGGACAGGGAGAGGCTCACCCCTCCACTTT.

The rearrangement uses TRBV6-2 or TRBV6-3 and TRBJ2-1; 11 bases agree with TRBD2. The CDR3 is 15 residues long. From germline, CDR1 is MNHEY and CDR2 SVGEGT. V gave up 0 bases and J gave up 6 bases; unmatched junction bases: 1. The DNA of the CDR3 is TGTGCCAGCAGTTACTCAGGGACTAGCGGCAATGAGCAGTTCTTC. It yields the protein CASSYSGTSGNEQFF.

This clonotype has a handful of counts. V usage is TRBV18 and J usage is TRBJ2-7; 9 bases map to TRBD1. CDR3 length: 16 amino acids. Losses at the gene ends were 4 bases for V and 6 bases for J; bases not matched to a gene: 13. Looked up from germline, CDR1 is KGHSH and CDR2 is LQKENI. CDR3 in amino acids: CASSHPGQGFLVEQYF. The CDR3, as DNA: TGTGCCAGCTCACACCCGGGACAGGGCTTCTTGGTCGAGCAGTACTTC.

DNA for the CDR3: TGTGCCAGCACCAACGCCCCGGACGAAATGACCCAGCATTTT. Protein sequence: CASTNAPDEMTQHF. The chain is built from TRBV6-2 or TRBV6-3 and TRBJ1-5; D uncertain. V was clipped by 7 bases and J by 11 bases, with 21 bases between them. The germline gives CDR1 MNHEY, CDR2 SVGEGT. CDR3 length: 14 residues.

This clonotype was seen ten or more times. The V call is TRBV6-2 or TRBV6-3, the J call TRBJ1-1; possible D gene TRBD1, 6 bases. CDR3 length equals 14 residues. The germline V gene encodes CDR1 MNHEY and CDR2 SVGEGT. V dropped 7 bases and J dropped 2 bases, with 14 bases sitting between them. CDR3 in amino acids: CASTYREFNTEAFF. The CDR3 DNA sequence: TGTGCCAGCACCTACAGGGAGTTCAACACTGAAGCTTTCTTT.

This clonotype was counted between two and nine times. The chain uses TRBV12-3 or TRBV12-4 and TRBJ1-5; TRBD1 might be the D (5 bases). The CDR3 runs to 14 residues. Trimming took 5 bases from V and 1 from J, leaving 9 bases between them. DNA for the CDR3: TGTGCCAGCAGTGGACATCCGAGCAATCAGCCCCAGCATTTT. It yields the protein CASSGHPSNQPQHF.

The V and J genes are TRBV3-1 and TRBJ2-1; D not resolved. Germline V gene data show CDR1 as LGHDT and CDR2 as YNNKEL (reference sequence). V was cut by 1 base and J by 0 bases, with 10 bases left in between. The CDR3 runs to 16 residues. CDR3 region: CASSQAPSSSYNEQFF. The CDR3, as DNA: TGTGCCAGCAGCCAAGCCCCATCGAGCTCCTACAATGAGCAGTTCTTC.

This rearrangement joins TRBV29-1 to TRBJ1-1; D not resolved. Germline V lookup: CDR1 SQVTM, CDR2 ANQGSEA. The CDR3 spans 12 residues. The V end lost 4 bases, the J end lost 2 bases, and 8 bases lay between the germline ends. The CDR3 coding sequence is TGCAGCGTTGTTGAGAGAAACACTGAAGCTTTCTTT. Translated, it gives CSVVERNTEAFF.

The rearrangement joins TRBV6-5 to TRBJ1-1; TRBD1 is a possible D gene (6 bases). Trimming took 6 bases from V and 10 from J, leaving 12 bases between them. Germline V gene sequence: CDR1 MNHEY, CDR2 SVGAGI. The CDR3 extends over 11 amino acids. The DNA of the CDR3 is TGTGCCAGCAGCAGGGGTGGATTAGCTTTCTTT. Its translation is CASSRGGLAFF.

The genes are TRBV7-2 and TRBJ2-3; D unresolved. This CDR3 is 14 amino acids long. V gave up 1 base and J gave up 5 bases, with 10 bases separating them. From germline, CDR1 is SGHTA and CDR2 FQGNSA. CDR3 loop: CASSLGDSLDTQYF. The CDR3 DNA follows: TGTGCCAGCAGCTTAGGAGACTCACTAGATACGCAGTATTTT.

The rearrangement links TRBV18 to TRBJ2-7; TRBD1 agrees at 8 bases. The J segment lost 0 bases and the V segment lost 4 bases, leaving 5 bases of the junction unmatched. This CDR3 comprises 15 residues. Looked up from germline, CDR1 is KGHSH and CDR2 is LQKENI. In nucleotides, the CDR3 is TGTGCCAGCTCACTCCAGGGGGCAAGCTCCTACGAGCAGTACTTC. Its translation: CASSLQGASSYEQYF.

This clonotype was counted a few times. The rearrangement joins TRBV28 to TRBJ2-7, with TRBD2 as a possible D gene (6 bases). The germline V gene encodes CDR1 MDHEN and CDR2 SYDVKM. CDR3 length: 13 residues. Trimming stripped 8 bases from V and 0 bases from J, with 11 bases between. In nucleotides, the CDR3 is TGTGCCAGCGGAGGGGCCAGCTCCTACGAGCAGTACGTC. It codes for CASGGASSYEQYV.

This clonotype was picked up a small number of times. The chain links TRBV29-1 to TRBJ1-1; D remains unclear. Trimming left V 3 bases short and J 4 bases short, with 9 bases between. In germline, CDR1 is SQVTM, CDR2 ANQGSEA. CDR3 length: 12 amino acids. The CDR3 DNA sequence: TGCAGCGTTGAGTTGGCCAGCACTGAAGCTTTCTTT. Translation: CSVELASTEAFF.

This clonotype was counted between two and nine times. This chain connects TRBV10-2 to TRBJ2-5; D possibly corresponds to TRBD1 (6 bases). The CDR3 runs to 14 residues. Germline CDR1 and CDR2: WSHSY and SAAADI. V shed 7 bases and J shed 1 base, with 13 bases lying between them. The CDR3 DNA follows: TGCGCCAGCACTAGGGGACACCCCCAAGAGACCCAGTACTTC. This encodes CASTRGHPQETQYF.

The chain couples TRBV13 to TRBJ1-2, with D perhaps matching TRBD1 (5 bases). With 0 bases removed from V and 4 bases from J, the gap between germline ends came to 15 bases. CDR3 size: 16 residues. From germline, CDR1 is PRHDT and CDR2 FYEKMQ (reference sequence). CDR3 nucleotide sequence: TGTGCCAGCAGCTTAGGTCAAGGTGATCAGGGCTATGGCTACACCTTC. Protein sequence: CASSLGQGDQGYGYTF. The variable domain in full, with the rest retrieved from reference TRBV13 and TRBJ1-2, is AAGVIQSPRHLIKEKRETATLKCYPIPRHDTVYWYQQGPGQDPQFLISFYEKMQSDKGSIPDRFSAQQFSDYHSELNMSSLELGDSALYFCASSLGQGDQGYGYTFGSGTRLTVV.

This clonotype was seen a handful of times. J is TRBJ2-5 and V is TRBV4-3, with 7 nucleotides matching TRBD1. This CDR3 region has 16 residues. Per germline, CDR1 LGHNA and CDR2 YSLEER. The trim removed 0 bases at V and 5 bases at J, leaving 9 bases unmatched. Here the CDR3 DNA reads TGCGCCAGCAGCCAAGACGGGACAGTATTAACGGAGACCCAGTACTTC. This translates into CASSQDGTVLTETQYF.

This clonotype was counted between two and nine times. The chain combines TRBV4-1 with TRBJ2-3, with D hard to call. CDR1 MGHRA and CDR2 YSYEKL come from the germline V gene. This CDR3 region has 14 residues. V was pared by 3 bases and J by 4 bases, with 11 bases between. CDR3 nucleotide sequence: TGCGCCAGCAGCCAGGCCCTCTCGGCAGATACGCAGTATTTT. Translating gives CASSQALSADTQYF.

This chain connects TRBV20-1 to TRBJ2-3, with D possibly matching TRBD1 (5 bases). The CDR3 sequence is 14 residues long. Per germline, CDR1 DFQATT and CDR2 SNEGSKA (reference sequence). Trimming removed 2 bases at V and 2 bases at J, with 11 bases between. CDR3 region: CSARKGWDTDTQYF. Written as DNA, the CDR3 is TGCAGTGCTAGAAAGGGGTGGGACACAGATACGCAGTATTTT.

CDR3 region: CASSLRDTNTGELFF. Here the CDR3 DNA reads TGCGCCAGCAGCCTCCGGGACACCAACACCGGGGAGCTGTTTTTT. V gene TRBV4-1 combines with J gene TRBJ2-2; D might be TRBD1 (6 bases). Germline CDR1 and CDR2: MGHRA and YSYEKL. Trimming took 4 bases from V and 2 from J, leaving 11 bases between them. The CDR3 is made up of 15 amino acids.

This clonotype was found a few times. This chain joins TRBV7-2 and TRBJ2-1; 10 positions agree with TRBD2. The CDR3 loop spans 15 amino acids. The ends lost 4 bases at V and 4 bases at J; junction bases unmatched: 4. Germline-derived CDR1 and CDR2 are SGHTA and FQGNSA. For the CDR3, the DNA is TGTGCCAGCAGCTCTAGCGGGAGTACTTACAATGAGCAGTTCTTC. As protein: CASSSSGSTYNEQFF.

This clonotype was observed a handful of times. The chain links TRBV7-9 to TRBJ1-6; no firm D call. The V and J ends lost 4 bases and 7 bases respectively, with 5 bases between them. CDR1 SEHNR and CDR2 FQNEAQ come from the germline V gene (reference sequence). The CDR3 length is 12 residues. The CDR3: CASSSENSPLHF. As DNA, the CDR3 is TGTGCCAGCAGCTCCGAGAATTCACCCCTCCACTTT.

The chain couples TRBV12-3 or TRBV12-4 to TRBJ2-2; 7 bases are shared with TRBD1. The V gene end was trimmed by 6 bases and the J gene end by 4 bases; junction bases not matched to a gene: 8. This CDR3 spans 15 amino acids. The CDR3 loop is CASSFDRAFTGELFF. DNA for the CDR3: TGTGCCAGCAGCTTCGACAGGGCGTTCACCGGGGAGCTGTTTTTT.

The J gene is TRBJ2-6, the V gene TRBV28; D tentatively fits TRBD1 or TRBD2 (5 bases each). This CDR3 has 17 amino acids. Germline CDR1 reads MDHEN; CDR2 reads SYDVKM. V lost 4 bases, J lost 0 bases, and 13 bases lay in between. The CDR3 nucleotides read TGTGCCAGCAGTTCCCAGGGAGTCTACTCTGGGGCCAACGTCCTGACTTTC. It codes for CASSSQGVYSGANVLTF.

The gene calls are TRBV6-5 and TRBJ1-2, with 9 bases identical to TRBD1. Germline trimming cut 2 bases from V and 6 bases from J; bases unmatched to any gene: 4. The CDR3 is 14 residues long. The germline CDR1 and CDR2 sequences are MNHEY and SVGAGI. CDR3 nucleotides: TGTGCCAGCAGTTACGGGACAGGGATCGATGGCTACACCTTC. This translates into CASSYGTGIDGYTF.

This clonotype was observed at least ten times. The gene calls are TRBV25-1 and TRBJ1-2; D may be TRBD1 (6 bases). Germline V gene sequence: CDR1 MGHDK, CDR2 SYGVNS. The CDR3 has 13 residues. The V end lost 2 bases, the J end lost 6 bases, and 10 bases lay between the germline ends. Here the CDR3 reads CASSERGAHGYTF. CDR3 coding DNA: TGTGCCAGCAGTGAACGGGGGGCGCATGGCTACACCTTC.

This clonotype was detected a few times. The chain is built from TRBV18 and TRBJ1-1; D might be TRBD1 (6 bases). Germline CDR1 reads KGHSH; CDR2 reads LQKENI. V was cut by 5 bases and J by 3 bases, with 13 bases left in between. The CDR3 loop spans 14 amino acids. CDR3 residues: CASSALSGDTEAFF. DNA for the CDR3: TGTGCCAGCTCAGCGTTATCAGGGGACACTGAAGCTTTCTTT.

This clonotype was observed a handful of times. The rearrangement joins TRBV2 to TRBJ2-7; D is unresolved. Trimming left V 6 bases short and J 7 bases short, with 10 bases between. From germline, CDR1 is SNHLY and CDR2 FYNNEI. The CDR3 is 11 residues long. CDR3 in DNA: TGTGCCAGCAGCCCAGGTAGGGAGCAGTACGTC. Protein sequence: CASSPGREQYV.

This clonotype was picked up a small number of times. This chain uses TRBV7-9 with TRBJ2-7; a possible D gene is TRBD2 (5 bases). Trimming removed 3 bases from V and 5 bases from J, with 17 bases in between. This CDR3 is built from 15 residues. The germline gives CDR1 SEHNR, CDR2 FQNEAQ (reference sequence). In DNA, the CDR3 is TGTGCCAGCAGCTTGTGGAGTGTAACGGAGGACGAGCAGTACTTC. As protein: CASSLWSVTEDEQYF.

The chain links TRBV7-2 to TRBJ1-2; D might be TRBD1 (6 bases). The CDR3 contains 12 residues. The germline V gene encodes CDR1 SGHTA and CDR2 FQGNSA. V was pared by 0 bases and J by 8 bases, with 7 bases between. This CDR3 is CASSLAQGGYTF. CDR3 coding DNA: TGTGCCAGCAGCTTAGCACAGGGCGGCTACACCTTC.

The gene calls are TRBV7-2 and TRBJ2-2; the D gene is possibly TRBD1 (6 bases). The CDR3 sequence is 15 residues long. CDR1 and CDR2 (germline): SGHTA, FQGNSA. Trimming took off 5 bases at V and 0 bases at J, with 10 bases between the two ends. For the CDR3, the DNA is TGTGCCAGCAGCGACAGGATTGCGAACACCGGGGAGCTGTTTTTT. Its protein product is CASSDRIANTGELFF.

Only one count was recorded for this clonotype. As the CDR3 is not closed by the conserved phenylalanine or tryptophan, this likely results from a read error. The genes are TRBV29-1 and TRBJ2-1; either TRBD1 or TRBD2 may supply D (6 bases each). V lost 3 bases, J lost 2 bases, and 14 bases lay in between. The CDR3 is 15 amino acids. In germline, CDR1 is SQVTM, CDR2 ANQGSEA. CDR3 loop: CSVEGAGGPYNEQFL. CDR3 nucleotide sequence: TGCAGCGTTGAGGGGGCCGGGGGCCCCTACAATGAGCAGTTCTTA.